The count of the clone carrying this TCR beta chain is one. Assay used: immunoSEQ multiplex PCR; TCRdb lists only in-frame clones, some missing. The repertoire includes around 71,000 clones, more than 60% of them detected once, and around 27% sits in the top ten. The sample is drawn from a study of blood T cell repertoires in COVID-19. The sample comprised peripheral blood. This sequence originates from a woman older than 75 with active or convalescent COVID-19.

The CDR3 loop reads CASSRSTGIADTQYF. Written as DNA, the CDR3 is TGTGCCAGCTCAAGATCGACAGGGATAGCAGATACGCAGTATTTT. This chain connects TRBV18 to TRBJ2-3; 7 bases align to TRBD1. V lost 5 bases and J lost 4; bases outside the gene matches: 9. Germline CDR1 and CDR2: KGHSH and LQKENI. This CDR3 contains 15 residues.